The entry that follows covers one TCR beta chain sequence. Its target is unknown. TCRdb itself ran the multiplex PCR reads through MiXCR, one entry per CDR3 protein. This sample has about 21,000 distinct CDR3 sequences; about 38% occur once, and the top ten carry less than 25%. This record belongs to a study of breast tumors, draining lymph nodes, adjacent tissues. The study, taken as a whole, reports: Tumors had less TCR diversity than lymph nodes, more than nontumor tissue.

The receptor comes from a female donor with breast cancer. Some clones in this sample may be carry-over from other donors' samples. Source material: breast tumor tissue.

CDR3 sequence: CASSVAGTAIHNSNQPQHF. The CDR3 nucleotides are TGTGCCAGCAGCGTAGCGGGGACAGCAATTCACAATAGCAATCAGCCCCAGCATTTT. V gene TRBV9 combines with J gene TRBJ1-5; 7 nucleotides match TRBD1. Germline loops: CDR1 SGDLS, CDR2 YYNGEE. The CDR3 consists of 19 residues. The junction had 12 bases not matched to a gene; V was cut back by 0 bases and J by 0 bases.